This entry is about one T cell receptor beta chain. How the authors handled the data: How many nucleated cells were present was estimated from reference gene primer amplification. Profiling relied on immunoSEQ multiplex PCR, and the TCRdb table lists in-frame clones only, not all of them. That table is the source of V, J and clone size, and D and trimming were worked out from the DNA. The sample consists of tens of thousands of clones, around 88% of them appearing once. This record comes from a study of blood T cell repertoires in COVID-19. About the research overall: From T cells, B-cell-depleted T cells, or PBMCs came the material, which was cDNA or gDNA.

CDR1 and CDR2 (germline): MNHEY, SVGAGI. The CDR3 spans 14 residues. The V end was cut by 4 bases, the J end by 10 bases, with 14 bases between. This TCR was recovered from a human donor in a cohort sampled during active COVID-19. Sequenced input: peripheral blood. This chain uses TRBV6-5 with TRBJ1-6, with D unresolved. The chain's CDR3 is CASSLANIRSPLHF. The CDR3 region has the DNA TGTGCCAGCAGTTTAGCCAATATTAGGTCACCCCTCCACTTT.